This entry lists 2 T cell receptor beta chains sequenced from one sample in a study of cytomegalovirus exposure and HLA in healthy donors. Researchers ran the PCR with 60 Vbeta and 13 Jbeta primers. The table came from immunoSEQ multiplex PCR; TCRdb's copy has only in-frame clones and leaves some out. The sample has approximately 140,000 clones, 79% seen once. The specimen was PBMCs. Source of these receptors: a man between 45 and 60 years old in good health and CMV-seropositive.

V is TRBV6-1 and J is TRBJ1-3, with D unresolved. Per the germline V gene, CDR1 is MNHNS and CDR2 is SASEGT. Trimming cost V 6 bases and J 1 base, with 7 bases left between them. CDR3 length: 13 amino acids. DNA for the CDR3: TGTGCCAGCAGCCCCCGTTCTGGAAACACCATATATTTT. Residues: CASSPRSGNTIYF.

The chain couples TRBV4-1 to TRBJ2-1, with 11 nucleotides matching TRBD1. The CDR3 runs to 17 residues. The germline V gene has CDR1 MGHRA and CDR2 YSYEKL. Trimming cost V 1 base and J 6 bases; bases outside gene matches: 8. CDR3 in DNA: TGCGCCAGCAGCCAAGGCCCCGGGACAGGGGGGCGCAATGAGCAGTTCTTC. It yields the protein CASSQGPGTGGRNEQFF.